This T cell receptor (beta chain) came from a study of tumor and adjacent non-tumor tissue in lung cancer listed by TCRdb under 2018. Describing the broader study: The cohort included 12 adenocarcinoma, 2 squamous cell carcinoma and 1 small cell lung cancer patients. The roughly 15 enrolled patients, of whom 10 were men and 5 were women, were aged about 31 to 76 years and were diagnosed with TNM stage I to III disease. Sequencing generated a total of 125,075,908 productive TCRbeta reads, averaging roughly 4.3 million reads per sample. Bulk TCRbeta repertoires were compared between lung tumor tissue and matched distant non-tumor lung tissue obtained from fewer than 18 lung cancer patients. A few dozen paired specimens, one tumor and one normal lung sample per patient, were profiled by TCRbeta CDR3 sequencing.

Libraries were built with multiplex PCR. The sequencer listed for this sample is Illumina HiSeq 2500. Following protocols modified from ARM-PCR, the researchers constructed TCRbeta libraries through three rounds of nested PCR with primers (Table S4). PCR products of 200-500 bp were gel-excised and purified with the QIAquick gel extraction kit before sequencing. On the authors' methods: Reads were cleaned with Trimmomatic, merged with FLASH into complete CDR3 sequences, and assigned to V(D)J germline segments with MiTCR. Clonal diversity was computed as the inverse Simpson's index with VDJtools. A read counted as productive if the sequence was in-frame and lacked a premature stop codon. TCRdb applied fastp at Q25 and MiXCR to the public reads, then kept only in-frame beta chains. Rows with one shared CDR3 protein collapse into an entry with the most common genes and DNA. The V and J calls here are based on TCRdb, not the publication. Here the sample has tens of thousands of distinct CDR3 sequences; around 71% occur a single time. About 18% of the sample belongs to the ten largest clones.

RNA was extracted from bulk unsorted tissue and checked for quality with a NanoDrop ND-1000 and an Agilent 2100. Newly diagnosed lung cancer patients without prior chemotherapy who had been admitted for thoracic surgery in China between August and November 2014 were enrolled as donors. The study excluded patients who had received radiotherapy or chemotherapy before or who had another cancer at the same time. Surgical tissue pieces of about 1-2 cm3 were preserved in RNAlater solution and stored at -80 °C until use. What the authors observed across the whole study: Only around 15 patients were included in the cohort, and the need for larger samples and more detailed clinical data was noted by the authors. Peripheral blood was not sequenced, so blood TCRbeta repertoires in these lung cancer patients were not examined. A significantly larger cumulative share of the repertoire was made up by the top 100 clones in normal lung than in tumor tissue. Tumor tissue showed significantly greater TCR diversity (inverse Simpson) than normal lung tissue (about 400 vs 150, P = 0.0075, Mann-Whitney U test). Younger patients had significantly higher TCR diversity, and higher tumor TCR diversity was associated with shorter overall and disease-free survival. The sequencing platform is not named in the methods, and unique molecular identifiers are not mentioned.

The CDR3 numbers 18 residues from cysteine through phenylalanine. CDR3 DNA only is kept here, 54 bases in frame from base 1. The germline V gene encodes CDR1 SGHAT and CDR2 FQNNGV. A note on this clonotype: The antigen this receptor binds is unknown. At one boundary the junction diverges from the germline segment, which might be a read error.

The receptor was derived from a man aged 55 to 70 with non-small cell lung cancer. The sequenced sample consisted of lung tumor tissue. Recombination joined TRBV11-2 with TRBJ2-7; 8 bases in the middle match TRBD2. The base sequence is TGTGCCAGCATCCGGACTAGCAGGAGGGCCAAAAGCTCCTACGGGCAGTACTTC. It encodes CASIRTSRRAKSSYGQYF.